This T cell receptor (beta chain) was sequenced for a study of blood T cell repertoires in COVID-19 (dated by TCRdb to about 2020). In the study overall: Samples from collaborators originated in the United States, Italy and Spain and spanned both the acute and convalescent phases of COVID-19. The material from the prospective study consisted of cDNA or gDNA derived from T cells, B-cell-depleted T cells, or PBMCs. Subjects who had been exposed to COVID-19, were actively infected with it, or had recovered from it provided the deeply sampled blood TCRbeta repertoires that made up the dataset. A freely available public database, intended as a resource for researchers studying the immune response to SARS-CoV-2, is where the repertoires were released. The samples were drawn from the first 160 participants of the ongoing ImmuneRACE study and from about 1,200 subjects provided by 6 global collaborators. The sample metadata nearly always contained a de-identified subject ID, COVID-19 status, age in years and sex. HLA class I and class II types, where available, came from metadata supplied by the sample provider rather than from assay-based typing.

Comments on this clone: Its antigen is still unknown. No qualities accompany the bases; no much larger clone lies one base away.

The CDR3, cysteine through phenylalanine, is 13 amino acids long. Only CDR3 DNA remains: 39 bases, in frame from the first base. The V and J ends are trimmed by 5 bases and 8 bases, leaving 10 bases between them. CDR1 and CDR2, per the germline V gene, are SGHAT and FQNNGV. Beyond this particular receptor, the publication reports: The amount of clinical and demographic metadata varied by source and participant and was provided uncurated.

The immunoSEQ Assay, a bias-controlled multiplex PCR, was used to amplify TCRbeta CDR3 regions from genomic DNA. Regarding the original processing steps: The number of nucleated cells in each sample was estimated by amplification of reference gene primers within the assay. To quantify the absolute abundance of each unique TCRbeta CDR3 rearrangement, sequence reads were collapsed and filtered. For each sample, productive Simpson clonality was calculated as the square root of Simpson's diversity index over productive rearrangements. TCRdb retrieved this table from immuneACCESS and kept in-frame rearrangements only. Not all clones are present; in checked studies, unresolved V genes account for under half, and no reason is known for the remainder. For V, J and clone size, that table is used; D and trimming come from the DNA. The sample records about 130,000 clones, approximately 84% of which are singletons. The leading ten clones occupy about a sixth of the sample.

The collaborating institutions used their own protocols to collect whole blood in K2EDTA tubes. For TCRbeta analysis, collaborators shipped samples in one of three forms: frozen whole blood, isolated PBMCs, or DNA extracted from either of those sample types. This TCR was sampled from an elderly woman with acute or convalescent COVID-19. Sequenced sample: peripheral blood. Rearrangement joined TRBV11-2 to TRBJ1-6; TRBD1 is a possible D gene, resting on 5 matching bases. CDR3 reads: CASSPRGDSPLHF. DNA sequence: TGTGCCAGCAGCCCTAGGGGTGATTCACCCCTCCACTTT.